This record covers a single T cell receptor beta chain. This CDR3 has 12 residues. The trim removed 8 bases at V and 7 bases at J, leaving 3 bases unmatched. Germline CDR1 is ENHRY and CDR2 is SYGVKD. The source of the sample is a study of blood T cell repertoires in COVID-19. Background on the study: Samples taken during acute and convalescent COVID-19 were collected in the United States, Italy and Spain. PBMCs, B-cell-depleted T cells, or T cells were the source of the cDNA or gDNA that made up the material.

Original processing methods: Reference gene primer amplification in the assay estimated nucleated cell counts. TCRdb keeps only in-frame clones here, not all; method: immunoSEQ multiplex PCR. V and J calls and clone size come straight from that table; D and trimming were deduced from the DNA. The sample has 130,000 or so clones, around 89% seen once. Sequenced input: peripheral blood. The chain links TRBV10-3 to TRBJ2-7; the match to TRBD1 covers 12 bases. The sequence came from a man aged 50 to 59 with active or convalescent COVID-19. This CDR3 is CAIGTGGFEQYF. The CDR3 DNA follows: TGTGCCATCGGGACAGGGGGCTTTGAGCAGTACTTC.